This TCR beta chain stems from a study of OX40 agonist ivuxolimab in advanced cancers. Overall study context: An anti-OX40 (CD134) antibody with agonistic activity, ivuxolimab, was administered to patients. Participants could have had prior anti-PD-1, anti-PD-L1 or anti-CTLA-4 therapy, and less than 45% had some.

General study points: At 0.1 to 3.0 mg/kg, CD4+ and CD8+ blood T cells expanded clonally by week 6.

Clones were sequenced by immunoSEQ multiplex PCR, and TCRdb holds only the in-frame ones, with some missing. The sample includes approximately 74,000 clones, about four fifths of them seen just once. Of note for this clone: Its antigen is not identified.

Germline CDR1 SGHTA, CDR2 FQGNSA. CDR3 length: 14 amino acids. Trimming at V came to 3 bases and at J to 4 bases, leaving 4 bases not matched to a gene. V and J are TRBV7-2 and TRBJ2-7; 9 bases are a match to TRBD1. The sample here was CD4+ or CD8+ T cells sorted from blood, taken in a trial of the OX40 agonist ivuxolimab. This receptor was identified in an adult with an advanced solid tumor such as melanoma, head and neck, liver or kidney cancer. CDR3 coding DNA: TGTGCCAGCAGCTTGGGGACAGGGATATACGAGCAGTACTTC. Amino acid sequence: CASSLGTGIYEQYF.